This is a list of T cell receptor beta chains from one sample in a study of T cells in Graves' hyperthyroidism and ophthalmopathy. TCRdb recomputed calls from the multiplex PCR reads with MiXCR, one row per CDR3 protein. The data hold 500,000 to 650,000 distinct CDR3 sequences, with 15% to 20% observed a single time. Material for sequencing was blood. The receptors derive from a woman under 30 with Graves' ophthalmopathy. Both conserved end residues are part of each CDR3. The D gene is left open where the match is weak. Where a row states a size, it is once, few, many or the class of an expanded clone; other rows omit it.

CDR3: CASSEGPLPQETQYF
DNA: TGTGCCAGCAGCGAGGGCCCGCTACCCCAAGAGACCCAGTACTTC
size: many
length: 15
D: .
V: TRBV4-2
J: TRBJ2-5

CDR3: CASRGGASGGIPQFF
DNA: TGTGCCAGCAGAGGCGGGGCTAGCGGGGGGATCCCTCAGTTCTTC
size: many
length: 15
D: TRBD2
V: TRBV12-3/TRBV12-4
J: TRBJ2-1

CDR3: CASSSRSPNNEQFF
DNA: TGTGCCAGCAGTAGCAGGTCTCCTAACAATGAGCAGTTCTTC
size: .
length: 14
D: .
V: TRBV27
J: TRBJ2-1

CDR3: CASSQDQITGADTGELFF
DNA: TGTGCCAGCAGCCAAGACCAAATTACAGGGGCTGACACCGGGGAGCTGTTTTTT
size: few
length: 18
D: TRBD1
V: TRBV4-2
J: TRBJ2-2

CDR3: CASSLGDSSFYGYTF
DNA: TGTGCCAGCAGTCTAGGGGACAGCAGCTTCTATGGCTACACCTTC
size: .
length: 15
D: TRBD1
V: TRBV6-1
J: TRBJ1-2

CDR3: CATSDPSGYTF
DNA: TGTGCCACCAGTGATCCCAGTGGCTACACCTTC
size: .
length: 11
D: .
V: TRBV24-1
J: TRBJ1-2

CDR3: CASSLNSNEKLFF
DNA: TGTGCCAGCAGTTTAAACAGTAATGAAAAACTGTTTTTT
size: many
length: 13
D: .
V: TRBV12-3/TRBV12-4
J: TRBJ1-4

CDR3: CASSSTGGYGYTF
DNA: TGTGCCAGCAGCTCAACAGGGGGCTATGGCTACACCTTC
size: many
length: 13
D: TRBD1
V: TRBV19
J: TRBJ1-2

CDR3: CASSERGLAGGPLNEQFF
DNA: TGTGCCAGCAGTGAACGGGGGCTAGCGGGAGGGCCATTGAATGAGCAGTTCTTC
size: many
length: 18
D: TRBD2
V: TRBV25-1
J: TRBJ2-1

CDR3: CASSLWQSSTEAFF
DNA: TGTGCCAGCAGCTTATGGCAGAGTAGCACTGAAGCTTTCTTT
size: many
length: 14
D: .
V: TRBV7-8
J: TRBJ1-1

CDR3: CASSILGENAEAFF
DNA: TGTGCCAGTAGTATCCTCGGGGAGAACGCTGAAGCTTTCTTT
size: .
length: 14
D: .
V: TRBV19
J: TRBJ1-1

CDR3: CSVEAANYGYTF
DNA: TGCAGCGTTGAGGCAGCTAACTATGGCTACACCTTC
size: .
length: 12
D: .
V: TRBV29-1
J: TRBJ1-2

CDR3: CASSSENSADNSPLHF
DNA: TGTGCCAGCAGCAGCGAAAACTCGGCTGATAATTCACCCCTCCACTTT
size: many
length: 16
D: .
V: TRBV7-9
J: TRBJ1-6

CDR3: CASSGIRGQGSGANVLTF
DNA: TGTGCCAGCAGTGGGATTCGGGGACAGGGATCAGGGGCCAACGTCCTGACTTTC
size: many
length: 18
D: TRBD1
V: TRBV28
J: TRBJ2-6

CDR3: CASSHFLAGGNEQFF
DNA: TGCGCCAGCAGCCATTTTCTAGCGGGAGGCAATGAGCAGTTCTTC
size: many
length: 15
D: TRBD2
V: TRBV4-1
J: TRBJ2-1

CDR3: CASSPGGRNSPLHF
DNA: TGTGCCAGCAGCCCAGGGGGCCGGAATTCACCCCTCCACTTT
size: .
length: 14
D: TRBD1
V: TRBV11-2
J: TRBJ1-6

CDR3: CASSAPSRGTYEQYF
DNA: TGTGCCAGCAGCGCACCCTCCAGGGGGACCTACGAGCAGTACTTC
size: .
length: 15
D: TRBD1
V: TRBV7-6
J: TRBJ2-7

CDR3: CASSFYICSARRGAGTDTQYF
DNA: .
size: .
length: 21
D: .
V: TRBV5-1
J: TRBJ2-3

CDR3: CATDNAGPSINTQYF
DNA: TGTGCCACCGATAATGCGGGACCCAGTATAAATACGCAGTATTTT
size: .
length: 15
D: .
V: TRBV6-2/TRBV6-3
J: TRBJ2-3

CDR3: CASSFDRGDQPQHF
DNA: TGTGCCAGCAGCTTCGACAGGGGAGATCAGCCCCAGCATTTT
size: many
length: 14
D: TRBD1
V: TRBV7-9
J: TRBJ1-5

CDR3: CAISEPRDRGFTEAFF
DNA: TGTGCCATCAGTGAGCCCCGGGACAGGGGTTTCACTGAAGCTTTCTTT
size: many
length: 16
D: TRBD1
V: TRBV10-3
J: TRBJ1-1

CDR3: CASSLESGVGTEAFF
DNA: TGTGCCAGCAGTTTAGAAAGTGGGGTGGGCACTGAAGCTTTCTTT
size: many
length: 15
D: .
V: TRBV12-3/TRBV12-4
J: TRBJ1-1

CDR3: CASRGGGAAQPQHF
DNA: TGTGCCAGCAGAGGAGGGGGGGCGGCCCAGCCCCAGCATTTT
size: .
length: 14
D: .
V: TRBV6-2/TRBV6-3
J: TRBJ1-5

CDR3: CASSKRDRANYEQYF
DNA: TGTGCCAGCAGTAAGCGGGACAGGGCGAACTACGAGCAGTACTTC
size: once
length: 15
D: TRBD1
V: TRBV6-1
J: TRBJ2-7

CDR3: CSVAGEEIQQFF
DNA: TGCAGTGTAGCGGGAGAGGAAATTCAGCAGTTCTTC
size: .
length: 12
D: TRBD2
V: TRBV20-1
J: TRBJ2-1

CDR3: CASSNTGTGSEQYF
DNA: TGTGCCAGCAGCAACACCGGGACAGGGTCCGAGCAGTACTTC
size: many
length: 14
D: TRBD1
V: TRBV7-9
J: TRBJ2-7

CDR3: CASSPMSRGDSYEQYF
DNA: TGTGCCAGCAGCCCCATGTCCAGGGGCGACTCCTACGAGCAGTACTTC
size: many
length: 16
D: .
V: TRBV7-9
J: TRBJ2-7

CDR3: CASSLSGGETNEKLFF
DNA: TGTGCCAGCAGCTTATCCGGAGGAGAAACTAATGAAAAACTGTTTTTT
size: .
length: 16
D: .
V: TRBV7-8
J: TRBJ1-4